This T cell receptor beta chain was sequenced during a study of blood T cell repertoires in COVID-19. Study as a whole: Acute and convalescent COVID-19 samples came from the United States, Italy and Spain.

The CDR3 covers 17 residues. V was pared by 8 bases and J by 2 bases, with 16 bases of the junction left unmatched. Per germline, CDR1 SNHLY and CDR2 FYNNEI. Profiled with immunoSEQ multiplex PCR; TCRdb holds only in-frame clones, not every one. The table has around 170,000 clones, approximately 84% seen once. The rearrangement uses TRBV2 and TRBJ1-2; TRBD1 agrees at 8 bases. Sequenced sample: peripheral blood. This TCR was sampled from a man younger than 30 with active or convalescent COVID-19. The CDR3 nucleotides read TGTGCCAGCTCCGGATGGGGGACAGGAATACTCAACTATGGCTACACCTTC. As protein: CASSGWGTGILNYGYTF.